What follows are 23 T cell receptor beta chains derived from one specimen sequenced in a study of blood T cell repertoires in COVID-19. Profiled with immunoSEQ multiplex PCR; TCRdb holds only in-frame clones, not every one. The sample contains some 150,000 clones, 70% to 90% of which appear only once. Input material: peripheral blood. Receptors originate from a woman between 55 and 75 years old with COVID-19, enrolled during active disease.

The chain uses TRBV6-5 and TRBJ1-6; no clear D gene. Per the germline V gene, CDR1 is MNHEY and CDR2 is SVGAGI. V shed 8 bases and J shed 8 bases, with 13 bases lying between them. This CDR3 is 13 amino acids long. The CDR3, as DNA: TGTGCCAGCCGGCGGGTTCGAGATTCACCCCTCCACTTT. This sequence encodes CASRRVRDSPLHF.

This clone was counted a few times. The junction departs from the called germline gene at one end, perhaps through a read error. The chain links TRBV4-2 to TRBJ2-7, with D possibly being TRBD2 (5 bases). The CDR3 is 13 amino acids. The germline V gene encodes CDR1 LGHNA and CDR2 YNFKEQ. CDR3 loop: CASSQERSGDSVF. The DNA for the CDR3 is TGTGCCAGCAGCCAAGAACGCAGCGGTGACTCCGTGTTC.

In its sample, this clone was seen once. This chain uses TRBV19 with TRBJ2-7; D not certain. Germline loops: CDR1 LNHDA, CDR2 SQIVND (reference sequence). The CDR3 is made up of 15 amino acids. Trimming cost V 1 base and J 0 bases, with 10 bases left between them. The CDR3 sequence is CASSIAGASSYEQYF. Written as DNA, the CDR3 is TGTGCCAGTAGTATAGCTGGCGCTAGCTCCTACGAGCAGTACTTC.

This chain links TRBV7-3 with TRBJ2-3; D is perhaps TRBD2 (6 bases). CDR3 length: 15 residues. Germline assignment: CDR1 SGHTA and CDR2 FQGTGA. Trimming took off 0 bases at V and 7 bases at J, with 14 bases between the two ends. In nucleotides, the CDR3 is TGTGCCAGCAGCTTAACGATTCGGGACTCAAATACGCAGTATTTT. Amino acid sequence: CASSLTIRDSNTQYF.

A word on this clone: Mismatch with germline at one junction end may stem from a read error. This sequence joins TRBV7-7 and TRBJ2-2; perhaps TRBD1 as D (6 bases). CDR1 and CDR2 from the germline V gene are SSHAT and FNYEAQ (reference sequence). This CDR3 region has 16 residues. The DNA of the CDR3 is TGTGCTAGCAGCCATGGACAGAAGGGGAACACCGGGGAGCTGTTTTTT. This sequence encodes CASSHGQKGNTGELFF.

The V call is TRBV11-2, the J call TRBJ2-2, with 8 bases that match TRBD1. CDR3 size: 17 residues. The ends lost 1 base at V and 7 bases at J; junction bases unmatched: 11. The germline V gene has CDR1 SGHAT and CDR2 FQNNGV. For the CDR3, the DNA is TGTGCCAGCAGCTTAGGTCTGGGACAGGCGGGTATCGGGGAGCTGTTTTTT. Encoded protein: CASSLGLGQAGIGELFF.

The DNA for the CDR3 is TGTGCCTGGAGTGTGTCAGCGGGAGACGGGACCCAGTACTTC. Translated: CAWSVSAGDGTQYF. The chain couples TRBV30 to TRBJ2-5; 8 bases match TRBD2. Germline CDR1 and CDR2: GTSNPN and SVGIG (reference sequence). This CDR3 contains 14 residues. V lost 0 bases and J lost 7; bases outside the gene matches: 7.

This sequence joins TRBV5-1 and TRBJ1-3, with D perhaps TRBD1 (6 bases). The germline V gene has CDR1 SGHRS and CDR2 YFSETQ. Between the trimmed V and J ends, which lost 1 base and 7 bases, there was a span of 15 bases. CDR3 length: 15 amino acids. The CDR3 DNA is TGCGCCAGCAGCTTGACAGGGATCGGGGCTAACACCATATATTTT. Translating it yields CASSLTGIGANTIYF.

This chain joins TRBV18 and TRBJ2-1; D unclear. V was pared by 4 bases and J by 9 bases, with 10 bases between. CDR1 KGHSH and CDR2 LQKENI come from the germline V gene. The CDR3 contains 12 residues. This CDR3 reads CASSQDPSEQFF. CDR3 DNA: TGTGCCAGCTCACAGGATCCTAGTGAGCAGTTCTTC.

The CDR3 sequence: CASSFRGAGANVLTF. CDR3 DNA: TGTGCCAGCAGCTTTCGGGGGGCCGGGGCCAACGTCCTGACTTTC. The V call is TRBV27, the J call TRBJ2-6; weak D call: TRBD2 (7 bases). V lost 6 bases, J lost 4 bases, and 13 bases lay in between. The CDR3 has 15 amino acids. CDR1 is MNHEY and CDR2 is SMNVEV in the germline V gene (reference sequence).

In this sample, this clone turned up once. The chain couples TRBV5-1 to TRBJ2-3, with D possibly matching TRBD1 (6 bases). The ends were cut back, 4 bases at V and 3 bases at J, with 12 bases in the middle. The germline gives CDR1 SGHRS, CDR2 YFSETQ. CDR3 size: 14 residues. CDR3 loop: CASSERGITDTQYF. Written as DNA, the CDR3 is TGCGCCAGCAGCGAGAGGGGGATTACAGATACGCAGTATTTT.

The chain uses TRBV18 and TRBJ1-1, with a possible D match to TRBD1 (5 bases). The V gene's germline CDR1 is KGHSH and CDR2 LQKENI. V was trimmed by 3 bases and J by 1 base, leaving 12 bases between them. The CDR3 runs to 15 residues. This chain's CDR3 is CASSPSDTPNTEAFF. CDR3 DNA: TGTGCCAGCTCACCGTCGGACACCCCGAACACTGAAGCTTTCTTT.

This clone was found once. The chain is built from TRBV2 and TRBJ2-3; D may be TRBD2 (5 bases). The CDR3 extends over 14 amino acids. V shed 9 bases and J shed 2 bases, with 15 bases lying between them. CDR1 is SNHLY and CDR2 is FYNNEI in the germline V gene. The CDR3 reads CASGLAHYTDTQYF. The CDR3 DNA is TGTGCCAGTGGGCTAGCCCACTACACAGATACGCAGTATTTT.

This chain joins TRBV19 and TRBJ2-5; 11 bases fit TRBD2. V shed 4 bases and J 5 bases; nucleotides not matched to a gene: 6. The CDR3 runs to 15 residues. CDR1 is LNHDA and CDR2 is SQIVND in the germline V gene (reference sequence). The CDR3 DNA is TGTGCCAGTAGTAATAGCGGGAGGGCCGAGGAGACCCAGTACTTC. This sequence encodes CASSNSGRAEETQYF.

In its sample, this clone was seen once. The chain recombines TRBV30 with TRBJ2-7; D uncertain. CDR3 size: 14 residues. With 0 bases removed from V and 7 bases from J, the gap between germline ends came to 16 bases. Germline loops: CDR1 GTSNPN, CDR2 SVGIG (reference sequence). This chain's CDR3 is CAWSVLNTMREQYF. CDR3 bases: TGTGCCTGGAGTGTACTGAACACTATGAGGGAGCAGTACTTC.

The chain recombines TRBV5-1 with TRBJ2-2; maybe TRBD2 (5 bases). The germline CDR1 and CDR2 sequences are SGHRS and YFSETQ. Trimming pared 2 bases from V and 6 bases from J, leaving 11 bases between. The CDR3 contains 14 residues. The CDR3 nucleotides read TGCGCCAGCAGCTTCGAAGGGCGGGCCGGGGAGCTGTTTTTT. Amino acids: CASSFEGRAGELFF.

The V call is TRBV19, the J call TRBJ2-1, with 7 bases matching TRBD2. Germline V CDR1 and CDR2: LNHDA, SQIVND (reference sequence). Germline trimming cut 1 base from V and 0 bases from J; bases unmatched to any gene: 0. This CDR3 has 15 residues. This chain's CDR3 is CASSIAGGSYNEQFF. CDR3 nucleotide sequence: TGTGCCAGTAGTATAGCGGGAGGCTCCTACAATGAGCAGTTCTTC.

The chain uses TRBV5-6 and TRBJ2-1; TRBD1 agrees at 8 bases. Germline CDR1 is SGHDT and CDR2 is YYEEEE. Trimming took 2 bases from V and 0 from J; bases not matched to a gene: 4. The CDR3 consists of 16 residues. The CDR3 DNA follows: TGTGCCAGCAGCTTAGGGACAGGCCGCTCCTACAATGAGCAGTTCTTC. Amino acids: CASSLGTGRSYNEQFF.

This rearrangement joins TRBV5-5 to TRBJ1-6; TRBD1 agrees at 8 bases. The germline gives CDR1 SGHKS, CDR2 YYEKEE (reference sequence). The CDR3 runs 15 residues. With 0 bases clipped from V and 6 bases from J, the junction kept 2 bases outside the gene matches. CDR3: CASSLVQGANSPLHF. The CDR3 DNA sequence: TGTGCCAGCAGCTTGGTTCAGGGGGCTAATTCACCCCTCCACTTT.

The chain employs TRBV20-1 and TRBJ2-7, with TRBD2 matching over 7 bases. The CDR3 covers 15 residues. Germline V gives CDR1 DFQATT, CDR2 SNEGSKA (reference sequence). J was trimmed by 3 bases and V by 3 bases; bases with no gene match: 11. In DNA, the CDR3 is TGCAGTGCTAGTTTGTCTAGCGGAGGGGTCTACGAGCAGTACTTC. Its translation is CSASLSSGGVYEQYF.

This rearrangement joins TRBV7-2 to TRBJ2-3; D call uncertain. Germline V gene sequence: CDR1 SGHTA, CDR2 FQGNSA. V was clipped by 4 bases and J by 1 base, with 15 bases between them. The CDR3 has 16 amino acids. CDR3 sequence reads: CASSSILESRTDTQYF. DNA for the CDR3: TGTGCCAGCAGCTCGATCCTGGAGTCCCGCACAGATACGCAGTATTTT.

V usage is TRBV30 and J usage is TRBJ2-7, with D perhaps TRBD2 (6 bases). The germline gives CDR1 GTSNPN, CDR2 SVGIG (reference sequence). There are 13 residues in the CDR3. The V end was cut by 4 bases, the J end by 3 bases, with 13 bases between. This CDR3 reads CAWMTGRDYEQYF. In DNA, the CDR3 is TGTGCCTGGATGACCGGGAGAGACTACGAGCAGTACTTC.

The chain links TRBV6-2 or TRBV6-3 to TRBJ2-5; maybe TRBD2 (5 bases). The CDR3 runs 15 residues. Trimming took 2 bases from V and 2 from J, leaving 12 bases between them. The germline CDR1 and CDR2 sequences are MNHEY and SVGEGT. In DNA, the CDR3 is TGTGCCAGCAGTTACGGTGGACTCCTACAAGAGACCCAGTACTTC. Protein product: CASSYGGLLQETQYF.